This TCR beta chain derives from a study of blood T cell repertoires in COVID-19. Study in general: Acute and convalescent COVID-19 samples came from the United States, Italy and Spain. T cells, B-cell-depleted T cells, or PBMCs supplied cDNA or gDNA.

Per the study methods: Estimation of nucleated cell counts relied on the amplification of reference gene primers. Sequencing was performed with immunoSEQ multiplex PCR; in TCRdb, only in-frame clones are kept and a portion is missing. V, J and clone size derive from that table, while D and trimming were established from the DNA sequence. The sample lists roughly 300,000 clones, less than 85% occurring once. Seattle patients were enrolled during active infection and followed longitudinally. Sequenced: peripheral blood. The source of this sequence is a human donor with COVID-19, enrolled during active disease. The donor label of this sample is uncertain.

The CDR3 nucleotides read TGTGCCAGTAGTGACAGGAACAATGAAAAACTGTTTTTT. Translation: CASSDRNNEKLFF. The chain combines TRBV19 with TRBJ1-4; D perhaps matches TRBD1 (6 bases). CDR1 LNHDA and CDR2 SQIVND come from the germline V gene (reference sequence). This CDR3 contains 13 residues. V was trimmed by 5 bases and J by 5 bases, leaving 9 bases between them.